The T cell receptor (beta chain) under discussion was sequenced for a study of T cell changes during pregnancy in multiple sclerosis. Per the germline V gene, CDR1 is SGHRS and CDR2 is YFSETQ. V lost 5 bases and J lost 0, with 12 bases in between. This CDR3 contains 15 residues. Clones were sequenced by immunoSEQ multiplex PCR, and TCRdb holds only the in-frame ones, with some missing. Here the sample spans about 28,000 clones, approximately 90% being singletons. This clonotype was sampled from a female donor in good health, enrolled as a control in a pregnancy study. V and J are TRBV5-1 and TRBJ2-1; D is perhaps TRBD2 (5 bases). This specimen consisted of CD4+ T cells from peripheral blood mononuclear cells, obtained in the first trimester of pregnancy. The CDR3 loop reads CASRETGNSYNEQFF. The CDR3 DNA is TGCGCCAGCAGAGAGACGGGGAACTCCTACAATGAGCAGTTCTTC.